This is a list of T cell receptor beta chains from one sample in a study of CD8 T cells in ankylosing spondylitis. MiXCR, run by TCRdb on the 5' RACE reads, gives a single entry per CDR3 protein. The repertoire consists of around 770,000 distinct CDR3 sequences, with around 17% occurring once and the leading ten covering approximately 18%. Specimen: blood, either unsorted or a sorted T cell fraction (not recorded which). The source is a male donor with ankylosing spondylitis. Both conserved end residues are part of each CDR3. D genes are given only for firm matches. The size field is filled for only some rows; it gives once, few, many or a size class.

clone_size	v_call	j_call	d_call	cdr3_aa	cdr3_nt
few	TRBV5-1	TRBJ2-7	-	CASRETITNSYEQYF	TGCGCCAGCAGGGAAACGATCACGAACTCCTACGAGCAGTACTTC
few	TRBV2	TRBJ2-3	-	CASQTETNTDTQYF	TGTGCCAGCCAGACAGAGACTAACACAGATACGCAGTATTTT
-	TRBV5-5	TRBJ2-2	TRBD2	CASSLVASGGYTGELFF	TGTGCCAGCAGCTTGGTGGCTTCGGGAGGCTACACCGGGGAGCTGTTTTTT
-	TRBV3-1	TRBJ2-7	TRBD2	CASSQLGGESYEQYF	TGTGCCAGCAGCCAACTCGGGGGGGAATCCTACGAGCAGTACTTC
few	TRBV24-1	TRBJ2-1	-	CATSDQGFSSYNEQFF	TGTGCCACCAGTGACCAGGGGTTTAGCTCCTACAATGAGCAGTTCTTC
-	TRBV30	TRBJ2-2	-	CAWGFSGELFF	TGTGCCTGGGGTTTCTCCGGGGAGCTGTTTTTT
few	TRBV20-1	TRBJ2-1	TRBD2	CSAPPRGGGIDNEQFF	TGCAGTGCCCCCCCCCGCGGCGGGGGGATCGACAATGAGCAGTTCTTC
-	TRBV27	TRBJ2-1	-	CASSGMEYEQFF	TGTGCCAGCAGTGGTATGGAGTATGAGCAGTTCTTC
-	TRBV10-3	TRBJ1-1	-	CAISTSRSTEAFF	TGTGCCATCAGTACTTCTAGGAGCACTGAAGCTTTCTTT
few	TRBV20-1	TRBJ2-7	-	CSASLQAYEQYF	TGCAGTGCTAGCTTACAGGCCTACGAGCAGTACTTC
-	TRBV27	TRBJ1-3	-	CASQYKYGSGNTIYF	TGTGCCAGCCAATACAAATACGGCTCTGGAAACACCATATATTTT
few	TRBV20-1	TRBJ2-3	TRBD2	CSARESAGGSDTQYF	TGCAGTGCTAGAGAGTCAGCGGGAGGATCAGATACGCAGTATTTT
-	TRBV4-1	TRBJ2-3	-	CASSQEGGRTDTQYF	TGCGCCAGCAGCCAAGAAGGAGGGCGCACAGATACGCAGTATTTT
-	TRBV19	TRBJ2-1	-	CASSIGGGARSYNEQFF	TGTGCCAGTAGTATAGGAGGAGGGGCGCGTTCCTACAATGAGCAGTTCTTC
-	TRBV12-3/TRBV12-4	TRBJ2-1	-	CASRDGVYNEQFF	TGTGCCTCCAGGGATGGCGTCTACAATGAGCAGTTCTTC
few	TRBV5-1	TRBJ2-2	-	CASSFVGTVGEELFF	TGCGCCAGCAGCTTCGTAGGGACGGTGGGCGAGGAGCTGTTTTTT
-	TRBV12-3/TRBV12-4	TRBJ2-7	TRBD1	CASSLYRDRGRGEQYF	TGTGCCAGCAGTCTATACCGGGACAGGGGGCGCGGGGAGCAGTACTTC
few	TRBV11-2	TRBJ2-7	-	CASSLGKGPTYEQYF	TGTGCCAGCAGCTTAGGTAAAGGGCCGACCTACGAGCAGTACTTC